The following is a T cell receptor beta chain sequence with its context. This sample is part of a study of control samples from healthy donors and cancer patients. The table came from immunoSEQ multiplex PCR; TCRdb's copy has only in-frame clones and leaves some out. Among 85,000 to 90,000 clones, roughly 91% were seen once, and the ten largest hold roughly 9.7%. The CDR3 has 15 residues. Germline CDR1 is MNHEY and CDR2 is SVGAGI. The V end was cut by 6 bases, the J end by 1 base, with 13 bases between. The clonotype was recovered from a woman between 45 and 65 years old with colorectal cancer. Specimen: PBMCs. V gene TRBV6-5 combines with J gene TRBJ1-5, with D possibly being TRBD1 (5 bases). The CDR3 nucleotides are TGTGCCAGCAGCTTAAATGGGGGGAGCAATCAGCCCCAGCATTTT. It translates to CASSLNGGSNQPQHF.